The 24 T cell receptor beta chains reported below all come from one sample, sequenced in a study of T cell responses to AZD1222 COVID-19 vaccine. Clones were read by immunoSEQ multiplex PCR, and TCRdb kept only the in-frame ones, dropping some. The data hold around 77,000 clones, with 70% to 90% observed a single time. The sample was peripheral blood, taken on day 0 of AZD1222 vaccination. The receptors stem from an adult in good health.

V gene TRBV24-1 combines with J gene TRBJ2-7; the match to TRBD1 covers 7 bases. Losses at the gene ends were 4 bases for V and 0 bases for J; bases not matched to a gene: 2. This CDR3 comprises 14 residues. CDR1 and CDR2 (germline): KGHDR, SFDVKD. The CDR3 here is CATSEAGGSYEQYF. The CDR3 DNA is TGTGCCACCAGTGAGGCAGGGGGCTCCTACGAGCAGTACTTC.

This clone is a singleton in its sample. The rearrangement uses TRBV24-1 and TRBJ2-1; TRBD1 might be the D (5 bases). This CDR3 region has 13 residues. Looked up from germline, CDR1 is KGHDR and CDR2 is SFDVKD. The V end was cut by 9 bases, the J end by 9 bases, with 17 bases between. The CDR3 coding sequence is TGTGCCACCGGCGAAGGGGAAGCGCGTGAGCAGTTCTTC. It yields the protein CATGEGEAREQFF.

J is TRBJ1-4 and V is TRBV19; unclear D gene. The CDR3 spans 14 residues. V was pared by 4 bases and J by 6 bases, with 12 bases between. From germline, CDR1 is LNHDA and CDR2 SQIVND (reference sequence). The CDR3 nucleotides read TGTGCCAGTAGTACAGACTATCCGGATGAAAAACTGTTTTTT. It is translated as CASSTDYPDEKLFF.

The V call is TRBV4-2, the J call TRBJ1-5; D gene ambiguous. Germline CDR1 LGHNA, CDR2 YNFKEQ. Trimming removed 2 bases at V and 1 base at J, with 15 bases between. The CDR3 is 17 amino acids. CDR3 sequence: CASSQRGREGSNQPQHF. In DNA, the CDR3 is TGTGCCAGCAGCCAACGAGGAAGAGAGGGCAGCAATCAGCCCCAGCATTTT.

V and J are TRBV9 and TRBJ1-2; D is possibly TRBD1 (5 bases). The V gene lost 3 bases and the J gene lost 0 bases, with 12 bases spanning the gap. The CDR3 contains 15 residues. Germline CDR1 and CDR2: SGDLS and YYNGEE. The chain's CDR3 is CASSARQGANYGYTF. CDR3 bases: TGTGCCAGCAGCGCACGTCAGGGAGCTAACTATGGCTACACCTTC.

The chain's CDR3 is CASSSATDTQYF. Here the CDR3 DNA reads TGTGCCAGCTCATCAGCCACAGATACGCAGTATTTT. The rearrangement uses TRBV18 and TRBJ2-3; D is unresolved. The CDR3 totals 12 residues. V shed 5 bases and J shed 2 bases, with 5 bases lying between them. CDR1 is KGHSH, CDR2 LQKENI, per germline.

As DNA, the CDR3 is TGTGCCAGTAGTAGGGCGGGAGGGTCGAATGAGCAGTTCTTC. Amino acid sequence: CASSRAGGSNEQFF. The chain links TRBV19 to TRBJ2-1, with 9 bases fitting TRBD2. Germline V gene data show CDR1 as LNHDA and CDR2 as SQIVND (reference sequence). Unmatched junction bases numbered 5, after V lost 4 bases and J lost 7 bases. The CDR3 loop spans 14 amino acids.

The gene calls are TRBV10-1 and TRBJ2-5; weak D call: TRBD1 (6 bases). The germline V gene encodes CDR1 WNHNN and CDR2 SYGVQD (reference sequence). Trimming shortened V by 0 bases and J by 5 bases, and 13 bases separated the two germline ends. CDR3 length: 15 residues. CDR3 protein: CASSESGGAYETQYF. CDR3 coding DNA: TGCGCCAGCAGTGAGTCTGGGGGCGCATATGAGACCCAGTACTTC.

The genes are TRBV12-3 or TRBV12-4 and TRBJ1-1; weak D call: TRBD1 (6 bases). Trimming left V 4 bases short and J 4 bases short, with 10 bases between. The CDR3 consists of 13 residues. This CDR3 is CASSSGEGTEAFF. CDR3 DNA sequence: TGTGCCAGCAGTTCAGGGGAGGGCACTGAAGCTTTCTTT.

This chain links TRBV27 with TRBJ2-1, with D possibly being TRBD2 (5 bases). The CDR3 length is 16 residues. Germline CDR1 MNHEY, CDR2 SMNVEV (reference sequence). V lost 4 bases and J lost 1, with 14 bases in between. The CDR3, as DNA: TGTGCCAGCAGTTCCCCCGGACGGACTTCCTACAATGAGCAGTTCTTC. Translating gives CASSSPGRTSYNEQFF.

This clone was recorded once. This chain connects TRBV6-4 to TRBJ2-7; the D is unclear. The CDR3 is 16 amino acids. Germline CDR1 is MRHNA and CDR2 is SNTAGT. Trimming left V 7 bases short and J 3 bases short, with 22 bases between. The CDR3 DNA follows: TGTGCCAGCACCACAAGCCGTCTGGGGATTTTCTACGAGCAGTACTTC. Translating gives CASTTSRLGIFYEQYF.

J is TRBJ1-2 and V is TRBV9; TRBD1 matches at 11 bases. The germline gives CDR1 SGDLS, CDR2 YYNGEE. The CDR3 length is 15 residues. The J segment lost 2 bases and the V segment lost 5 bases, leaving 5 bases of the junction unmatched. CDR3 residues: CASSDGTGGNYGYTF. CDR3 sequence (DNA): TGTGCCAGCAGTGACGGGACAGGGGGAAACTATGGCTACACCTTC.

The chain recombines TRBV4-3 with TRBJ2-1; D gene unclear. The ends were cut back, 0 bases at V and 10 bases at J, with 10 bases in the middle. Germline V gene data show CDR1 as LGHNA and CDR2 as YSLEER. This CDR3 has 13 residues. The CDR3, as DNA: TGCGCCAGCAGCCAAGATCTGGCCCTGGAGCAGTTCTTC. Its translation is CASSQDLALEQFF.

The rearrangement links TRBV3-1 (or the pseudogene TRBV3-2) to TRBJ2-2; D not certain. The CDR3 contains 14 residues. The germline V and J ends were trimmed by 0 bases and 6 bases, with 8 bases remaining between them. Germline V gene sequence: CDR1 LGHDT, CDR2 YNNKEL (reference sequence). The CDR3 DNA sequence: TGTGCCAGCAGCCAAGATCGAGCCCCCGGGGAGCTGTTTTTT. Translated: CASSQDRAPGELFF.

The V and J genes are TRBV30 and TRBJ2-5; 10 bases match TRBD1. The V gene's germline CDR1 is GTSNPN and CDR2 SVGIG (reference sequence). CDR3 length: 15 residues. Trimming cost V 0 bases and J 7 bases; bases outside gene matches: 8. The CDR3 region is CAWSVGDRGGGTQYF. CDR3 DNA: TGTGCCTGGAGTGTCGGGGACAGGGGTGGTGGGACCCAGTACTTC.

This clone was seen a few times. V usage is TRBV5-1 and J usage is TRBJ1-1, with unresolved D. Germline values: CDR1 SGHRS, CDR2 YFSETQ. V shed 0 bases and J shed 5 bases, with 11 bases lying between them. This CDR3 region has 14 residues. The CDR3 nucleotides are TGCGCCAGCAGCTTGGCCGGAGGGATTACTGAAGCTTTCTTT. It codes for CASSLAGGITEAFF. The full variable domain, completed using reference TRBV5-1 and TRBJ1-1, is KAGVTQTPRYLIKTRGQQVTLSCSPISGHRSVSWYQQTPGQGLQFLFEYFSETQRNKGNFPGRFSGRQFSNSRSEMNVSTLELGDSALYLCASSLAGGITEAFFGQGTRLTVV.

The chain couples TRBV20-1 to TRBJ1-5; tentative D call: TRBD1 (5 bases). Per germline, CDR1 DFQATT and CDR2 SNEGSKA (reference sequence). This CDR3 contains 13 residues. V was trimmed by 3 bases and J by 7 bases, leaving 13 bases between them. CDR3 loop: CSASRQGGQPQHF. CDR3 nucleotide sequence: TGCAGTGCTAGTCGGCAGGGAGGACAGCCCCAGCATTTT.

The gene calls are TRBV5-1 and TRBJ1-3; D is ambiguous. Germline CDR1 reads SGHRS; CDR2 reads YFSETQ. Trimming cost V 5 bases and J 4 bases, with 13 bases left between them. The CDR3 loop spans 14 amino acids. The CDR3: CASSWTAGGNTIYF. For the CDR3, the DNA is TGCGCCAGCAGTTGGACGGCCGGCGGAAACACCATATATTTT. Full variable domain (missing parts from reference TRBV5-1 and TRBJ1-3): KAGVTQTPRYLIKTRGQQVTLSCSPISGHRSVSWYQQTPGQGLQFLFEYFSETQRNKGNFPGRFSGRQFSNSRSEMNVSTLELGDSALYLCASSWTAGGNTIYFGEGSWLTVV.

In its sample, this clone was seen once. CDR3 amino acids: CASSSQGLSAEQYF. DNA for the CDR3: TGTGCCAGCAGTTCCCAGGGGTTATCGGCCGAGCAGTACTTC. The rearrangement uses TRBV28 and TRBJ2-7; weak D call: TRBD1 (6 bases). The CDR3 extends over 14 amino acids. The germline V gene has CDR1 MDHEN and CDR2 SYDVKM. The V and J ends lost 4 bases and 6 bases respectively, with 16 bases between them.

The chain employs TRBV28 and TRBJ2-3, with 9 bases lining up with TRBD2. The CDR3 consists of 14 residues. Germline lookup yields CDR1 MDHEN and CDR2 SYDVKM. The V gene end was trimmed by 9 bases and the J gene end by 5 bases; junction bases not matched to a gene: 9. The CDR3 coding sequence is TGTGCCAGTAAACGCGGGGGGGCCGAAGATACGCAGTATTTT. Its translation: CASKRGGAEDTQYF.

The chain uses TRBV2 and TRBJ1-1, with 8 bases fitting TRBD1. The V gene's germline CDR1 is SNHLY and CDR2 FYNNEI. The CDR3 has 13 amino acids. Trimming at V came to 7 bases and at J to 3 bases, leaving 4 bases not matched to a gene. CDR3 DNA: TGTGCCAGCACCCAGACAGGGGACACTGAAGCTTTCTTT. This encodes CASTQTGDTEAFF.

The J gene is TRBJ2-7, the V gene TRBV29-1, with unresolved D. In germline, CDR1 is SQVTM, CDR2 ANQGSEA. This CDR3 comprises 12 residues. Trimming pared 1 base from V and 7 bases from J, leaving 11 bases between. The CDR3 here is CSVEGAQVEQYF. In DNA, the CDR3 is TGCAGCGTTGAAGGAGCCCAAGTGGAGCAGTACTTC.

DNA for the CDR3: TGTGCCACCAGTGATGGGACAGGGGTGAACACTGAAGCTTTCTTT. Translated: CATSDGTGVNTEAFF. J is TRBJ1-1 and V is TRBV24-1; 10 nucleotides match TRBD1. Germline V CDR1 and CDR2: KGHDR, SFDVKD. The junction had 0 bases not matched to a gene; V was cut back by 3 bases and J by 0 bases. The CDR3 length is 15 residues.

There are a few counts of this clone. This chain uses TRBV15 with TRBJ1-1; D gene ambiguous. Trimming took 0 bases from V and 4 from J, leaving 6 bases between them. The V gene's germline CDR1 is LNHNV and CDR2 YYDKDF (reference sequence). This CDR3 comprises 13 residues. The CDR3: CATSRDRGTEAFF. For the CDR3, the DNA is TGTGCCACCAGCAGAGATCGAGGCACTGAAGCTTTCTTT. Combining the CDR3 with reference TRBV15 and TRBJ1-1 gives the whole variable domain DAMVIQNPRYQVTQFGKPVTLSCSQTLNHNVMYWYQQKSSQAPKLLFHYYDKDFNNEADTPDNFQSRRPNTSFCFLDIRSPGLGDTAMYLCATSRDRGTEAFFGQGTRLTVV.